The entry below gives a single T cell receptor beta chain sequence along with its context. Which antigen it targets is not known. No base-level quality is on record; no much larger clone is a single base apart. Stable Graves' hyperthyroidism was defined as the absence of progression to ophthalmopathy over 18 months of follow-up. The hyperthyroidism patients were between 18 and 65 years old and newly diagnosed, with a disease duration of less than 2 months. The study excluded patients with uncontrolled infections, other autoimmune diseases, pregnancy or lactation. Diagnoses were established on the basis of clinical symptoms, serum thyroxine and TRAb, thyroid ultrasound, and orbital computed tomography. PBMCs were isolated from about 10 ml of fresh peripheral blood by Ficoll-Paque density gradient centrifugation. Total RNA was extracted using Trizol reagent, and RNA quality was assessed on an Agilent 2100 Bioanalyzer.

The sample comes from a study of T cells in Graves' hyperthyroidism and ophthalmopathy (dated by TCRdb to the late 2010s). At the level of the whole study: Peripheral blood samples were taken at initial diagnosis, before any treatment was given. To identify TCR V-J signatures that set the groups apart, the researchers used a discovery cohort of 100 patients, made up of roughly 45 with Graves' ophthalmopathy and about 55 with stable Graves' hyperthyroidism. Whether ophthalmopathy could be predicted prospectively was tested in an independent validation cohort made up of approximately 19 hyperthyroidism patients plus 17 patients who later progressed to ophthalmopathy. For training and testing, the 100 or so patients in the discovery cohort were randomly divided in a 7:3 ratio. In addition, the study compared T-cell repertoires in thyroid tissue and in blood from five or six Graves' hyperthyroidism patients. After blood sampling, hyperthyroidism patients were treated with methimazole at a starting dose of 30 mg daily, and ophthalmopathy patients were treated with high-dose intravenous methylprednisolone. The paper describes TCR Vbeta CDR3 sequencing of 135 peripheral blood samples, made up of some 42 ophthalmopathy patients, 70 to 75 hyperthyroidism patients and 17 progressor patients. The research as a whole found: In validation, the model predicted progression to ophthalmopathy with just under 71% sensitivity and 72.22% specificity, a median of around 6.6 months before onset. Ophthalmopathy was separated from stable hyperthyroidism by a 13 V-J signature model, with approximately 89% sensitivity and 81% to 83% specificity obtained in cross-validation and 80%/75% obtained in testing. Sample size was not statistically predetermined, and investigators were not blinded to group allocation. Most expanded thyroid clonotypes (frequency above 0.001) were also detected in blood, suggesting blood repertoires may reflect thyroid immune responses.

Amplification of TCR beta CDR3 regions was carried out from RNA transcripts. The first round of RT-PCR for the TCR CDR3 was performed with the HTBI primer set and the Qiagen OneStep RT-PCR kit. The libraries were constructed in a second round of multiplex PCR and then size-selected and purified. The libraries were sequenced on an Illumina HiSeq2000 using paired-end 100 bp reads. The authors processed their data as follows. SOAPnuke was used to process the raw data, with reads discarded if the reads contained adapters or uncalled bases, had a mean Phred below 15, or lacked an exact constant-primer or identifier match. High-quality paired reads were merged with COPE v1.2.5, and unique nucleotide sequences were defined as clonotypes. MiTCR v1.1 was used to align the clonotypes against IMGT TRBV, TRBD and TRBJ reference segments. The analysis was restricted to V-J combinations with a frequency above 0.0001, which together covered 98% to 99.2% of the repertoires. A TCS score was defined as the ratio of F50 (clonal expansion) to E x V (chaos), with BLOSUM62-based TCRdist applied between CDR3 peptides within each V-J. Welch's t-statistics and random forest reduced several hundred V-J features to 10 to 15, which were used in a naive Bayes classifier (R e1071). TCRdb reworked the public reads: Q25 trimming with fastp, MiXCR clone assembly, productive beta chains retained. Each CDR3 protein appears once, grouped with its most common genes and DNA. V and J calls and clone size were set by TCRdb, not the authors. The sample table shows about 420,000 distinct CDR3 sequences, and roughly 13% are seen once. The ten top clones hold 5% to 6% of the sample.

V loses 4 bases, J loses 6 bases, and the germline ends lie 9 bases apart. The germline V gene gives CDR1 as SQVTM and CDR2 as ANQGSEA. Spanning cysteine to phenylalanine, the CDR3 consists of 12 amino acids. The read is trimmed to its CDR3 DNA, 36 bases read in frame from base 1. This chain joins TRBV29-1 to TRBJ2-2; the D gene is possibly TRBD1 or TRBD2, each agreeing over 5 bases. Sequenced: blood. This receptor was obtained from a woman aged 18 to 35 with Graves' hyperthyroidism. CDR3 protein: CSVGGLSGELFF. The DNA sequence is TGCAGCGTTGGGGGGTTGTCCGGGGAGCTGTTTTTT.